This is a list of T cell receptor beta chains from one sample in a study of CD8+CD57+ T cells in acquired aplastic anemia. Using its own MiXCR run on the reads, TCRdb lists one record per CDR3 protein. The sample gives around 200,000 distinct CDR3 sequences, over 55% of which show up once; around 60% is in the top ten. What was sequenced was sorted CD4+, CD8+, or CD8+CD57+ T cells (not recorded which) from PBMCs. The receptors stem from a human donor with aplastic anemia. Each CDR3 is given with its conserved first and last residue. A D gene is named only where the DNA matches it firmly. Part of the rows lack a size; the others show once, few, many or a class for expanded clones.

v_gene: TRBV7-8
j_gene: TRBJ2-7
d_gene: .
abundance: once
CDR3aa: CASSLVVAAPTYEQYF
CDR3nt: TGTGCCAGCAGCCTAGTAGTAGCGGCACCCACCTACGAGCAGTACTTC

v_gene: TRBV20-1
j_gene: TRBJ1-2
d_gene: TRBD1
abundance: .
CDR3aa: CSARDLTGGIVGYTF
CDR3nt: TGCAGTGCTAGAGATCTGACAGGGGGGATAGTGGGCTACACCTTC

v_gene: TRBV5-6
j_gene: TRBJ1-6
d_gene: TRBD1
abundance: few
CDR3aa: CASSLGGTGENSPLHF
CDR3nt: TGTGCCAGCAGCTTAGGGGGGACAGGGGAGAATTCACCCCTCCACTTT

v_gene: TRBV7-9
j_gene: TRBJ1-2
d_gene: .
abundance: few
CDR3aa: CASSLGGAYGYTF
CDR3nt: TGTGCCAGCAGCTTGGGGGGGGCGTATGGCTACACCTTC

v_gene: TRBV20-1
j_gene: TRBJ2-7
d_gene: TRBD1
abundance: .
CDR3aa: CSAAGTAHSYEQYF
CDR3nt: TGCAGTGCTGCTGGGACAGCGCACTCCTACGAGCAGTACTTC

v_gene: TRBV7-3
j_gene: TRBJ2-7
d_gene: .
abundance: .
CDR3aa: CASSSNRVFFGDEQYF
CDR3nt: TGTGCCAGCAGCTCGAACAGGGTTTTCTTCGGGGACGAGCAGTACTTC

v_gene: TRBV2
j_gene: TRBJ2-1
d_gene: .
abundance: .
CDR3aa: CASSWAYNEQFF
CDR3nt: TGTGCCAGCAGTTGGGCCTACAATGAGCAGTTCTTC

v_gene: TRBV9
j_gene: TRBJ2-6
d_gene: .
abundance: .
CDR3aa: CASSVGDTVLTF
CDR3nt: TGTGCCAGCAGCGTAGGGGACACCGTCCTGACTTTC

v_gene: TRBV12-5
j_gene: TRBJ2-1
d_gene: .
abundance: .
CDR3aa: CASGLGGGAYNEQFF
CDR3nt: TGTGCTAGTGGTTTAGGTGGGGGGGCCTATAATGAGCAGTTCTTC

v_gene: TRBV7-8
j_gene: TRBJ1-1
d_gene: .
abundance: .
CDR3aa: CASSSSSGGAFF
CDR3nt: TGTGCCAGCAGCTCTTCCAGTGGCGGGGCTTTCTTT

v_gene: TRBV7-6
j_gene: TRBJ2-7
d_gene: TRBD1
abundance: few
CDR3aa: CASSFRQGAYEQYF
CDR3nt: TGTGCCAGCAGCTTTAGACAGGGGGCTTACGAGCAGTACTTC

v_gene: TRBV7-2
j_gene: TRBJ1-2
d_gene: .
abundance: .
CDR3aa: CASSSGTIYGYTF
CDR3nt: TGTGCCAGCAGCTCCGGGACCATCTATGGCTACACCTTC

v_gene: TRBV2
j_gene: TRBJ2-7
d_gene: TRBD2
abundance: .
CDR3aa: CASMLAGGIYEQYF
CDR3nt: TGTGCCAGCATGTTAGCGGGGGGGATCTACGAGCAGTACTTC

v_gene: TRBV7-3
j_gene: TRBJ1-2
d_gene: TRBD1
abundance: few
CDR3aa: CASSLGPVDRAGYGYTF
CDR3nt: TGTGCCAGCAGCTTAGGGCCCGTGGACAGGGCGGGCTATGGCTACACCTTC

v_gene: TRBV5-6
j_gene: TRBJ2-7
d_gene: .
abundance: .
CDR3aa: CASSLARQPRQYF
CDR3nt: TGTGCCAGCAGCTTGGCCCGGCAGCCCAGGCAGTACTTC

v_gene: TRBV5-5
j_gene: TRBJ1-3
d_gene: TRBD1
abundance: .
CDR3aa: CASSVGQGVLGNTIYF
CDR3nt: TGTGCCAGCAGCGTGGGACAGGGAGTCCTTGGAAACACCATATATTTT

v_gene: TRBV19
j_gene: TRBJ2-7
d_gene: TRBD1
abundance: once
CDR3aa: CASKKGQSYEQYF
CDR3nt: TGTGCCAGTAAGAAGGGACAGTCCTACGAGCAGTACTTC

v_gene: TRBV15
j_gene: TRBJ1-4
d_gene: .
abundance: .
CDR3aa: CATSRNSATNEKLFF
CDR3nt: TGTGCCACCAGCAGAAACAGTGCAACTAATGAAAAACTGTTTTTT

v_gene: TRBV12-3/TRBV12-4
j_gene: TRBJ2-7
d_gene: TRBD2
abundance: .
CDR3aa: CASRTSGSYEQYF
CDR3nt: TGTGCCAGCAGGACTAGCGGGAGTTACGAGCAGTACTTC

v_gene: TRBV28
j_gene: TRBJ1-6
d_gene: .
abundance: .
CDR3aa: CASTPRDGSNSPLHF
CDR3nt: TGTGCCAGCACCCCCAGGGATGGGTCAAATTCACCCCTCCACTTT

v_gene: TRBV15
j_gene: TRBJ2-3
d_gene: .
abundance: .
CDR3aa: CATSREGGPYAQYF
CDR3nt: TGTGCCACCAGCAGAGAGGGGGGGCCATACGCGCAGTATTTT

v_gene: TRBV7-2
j_gene: TRBJ1-1
d_gene: .
abundance: .
CDR3aa: CASSFLGTEAFF
CDR3nt: TGTGCCAGCAGTTTCTTAGGCACTGAAGCTTTCTTT

v_gene: TRBV19
j_gene: TRBJ2-7
d_gene: TRBD1
abundance: .
CDR3aa: CASSPQGQGDYEQYF
CDR3nt: TGTGCCAGTAGCCCTCAGGGACAGGGGGACTACGAGCAGTACTTC

v_gene: TRBV7-9
j_gene: TRBJ1-1
d_gene: .
abundance: few
CDR3aa: CASVPQNTEAFF
CDR3nt: TGTGCCAGCGTACCACAGAACACTGAAGCTTTCTTT